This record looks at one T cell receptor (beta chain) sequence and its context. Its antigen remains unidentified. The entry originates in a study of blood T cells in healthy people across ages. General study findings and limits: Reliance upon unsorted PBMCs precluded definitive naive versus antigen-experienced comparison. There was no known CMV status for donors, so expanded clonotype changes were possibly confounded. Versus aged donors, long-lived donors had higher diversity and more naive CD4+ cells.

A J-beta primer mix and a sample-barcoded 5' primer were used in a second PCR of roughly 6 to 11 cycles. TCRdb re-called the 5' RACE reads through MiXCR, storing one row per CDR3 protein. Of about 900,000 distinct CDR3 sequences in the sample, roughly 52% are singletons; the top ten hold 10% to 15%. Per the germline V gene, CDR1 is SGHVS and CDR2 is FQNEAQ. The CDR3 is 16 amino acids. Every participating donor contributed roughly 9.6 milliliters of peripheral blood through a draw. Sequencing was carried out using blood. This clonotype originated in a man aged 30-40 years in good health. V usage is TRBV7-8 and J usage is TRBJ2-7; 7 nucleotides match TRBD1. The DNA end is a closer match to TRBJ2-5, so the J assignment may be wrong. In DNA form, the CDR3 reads TGTGCCAGCAGCTTATATTCGATGAGGGGGCAGGAGACCCAGTACTTC. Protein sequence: CASSLYSMRGQETQYF.